These T cell receptor beta chains were read from a single sample in a study of T cell responses to AZD1222 COVID-19 vaccine. TCRdb's table, derived via immunoSEQ multiplex PCR, lists solely in-frame clones and lacks some. The table records around 130,000 clones, about 91% of them present only once. The source material was peripheral blood, sampled on day 0 of AZD1222 vaccination. The receptor set was obtained from an adult in good health. Both conserved end residues are trimmed from each CDR3. Fields, in order: J gene, clone size, D gene, V gene, CDR3 length, CDR3 protein. A D gene is named only where the DNA matches it firmly. Rows give clone size only sometimes, using once, few, many, or a class for an expanded clone.

j_call: TRBJ1-4
clone_size: NA
d_call: NA
v_call: TRBV28
cdr3_length: 14
cdr3_aa: ASKPLGIGGDEKLF

j_call: TRBJ2-2
clone_size: NA
d_call: TRBD1
v_call: TRBV7-3
cdr3_length: 13
cdr3_aa: ASSLQGANTGELF

j_call: TRBJ1-5
clone_size: NA
d_call: NA
v_call: TRBV6-5
cdr3_length: 13
cdr3_aa: ASSRGRNSNQPQH

j_call: TRBJ2-2
clone_size: NA
d_call: NA
v_call: TRBV6-2/TRBV6-3
cdr3_length: 14
cdr3_aa: ASSYMAGRNTGELF

j_call: TRBJ1-1
clone_size: once
d_call: NA
v_call: TRBV7-2
cdr3_length: 12
cdr3_aa: ASSPHQVNTEAF

j_call: TRBJ1-3
clone_size: NA
d_call: NA
v_call: TRBV7-6
cdr3_length: 12
cdr3_aa: ASSQGGVGNTIY

j_call: TRBJ2-7
clone_size: NA
d_call: NA
v_call: TRBV9
cdr3_length: 12
cdr3_aa: ASSVGRLGSEQY

j_call: TRBJ2-1
clone_size: NA
d_call: TRBD1
v_call: TRBV10-3
cdr3_length: 13
cdr3_aa: AISTGQVSRDEQF

j_call: TRBJ2-2
clone_size: NA
d_call: TRBD2
v_call: TRBV3-1/TRBV3-2
cdr3_length: 11
cdr3_aa: ARSGGQHGELF

j_call: TRBJ1-6
clone_size: NA
d_call: NA
v_call: TRBV24-1
cdr3_length: 12
cdr3_aa: ATSHGASGSPLH

j_call: TRBJ2-1
clone_size: NA
d_call: NA
v_call: TRBV10-1
cdr3_length: 11
cdr3_aa: ASSPSPYNEQF

j_call: TRBJ2-1
clone_size: NA
d_call: TRBD2
v_call: TRBV4-3
cdr3_length: 15
cdr3_aa: ASSQDFGREGVNEQF

j_call: TRBJ2-1
clone_size: NA
d_call: TRBD2
v_call: TRBV5-4
cdr3_length: 14
cdr3_aa: ASSPPTSRTYNEQF

j_call: TRBJ1-6
clone_size: few
d_call: NA
v_call: TRBV25-1
cdr3_length: 13
cdr3_aa: ASSDVEPAPSYLH

j_call: TRBJ1-1
clone_size: NA
d_call: NA
v_call: TRBV7-3
cdr3_length: 9
cdr3_aa: ASSSGPVAF

j_call: TRBJ1-6
clone_size: NA
d_call: NA
v_call: TRBV6-1
cdr3_length: 14
cdr3_aa: ASSEGTLHYNSPLH

j_call: TRBJ2-5
clone_size: NA
d_call: NA
v_call: TRBV30
cdr3_length: 12
cdr3_aa: AWSVLTDQETQY

j_call: TRBJ1-5
clone_size: NA
d_call: NA
v_call: TRBV6-5
cdr3_length: 13
cdr3_aa: ASSVQGLGNQPQH

j_call: TRBJ1-1
clone_size: once
d_call: NA
v_call: TRBV5-1
cdr3_length: 13
cdr3_aa: ASSLRQGVNTEAF

j_call: TRBJ1-1
clone_size: NA
d_call: NA
v_call: TRBV7-9
cdr3_length: 12
cdr3_aa: ASSLPVFRFEAF

j_call: TRBJ1-3
clone_size: NA
d_call: TRBD1
v_call: TRBV5-1
cdr3_length: 13
cdr3_aa: ASSTGQGAGHTIY

j_call: TRBJ2-1
clone_size: NA
d_call: NA
v_call: TRBV9
cdr3_length: 13
cdr3_aa: ASSVVAGRLNEQF

j_call: TRBJ2-2
clone_size: once
d_call: NA
v_call: TRBV24-1
cdr3_length: 13
cdr3_aa: ATSDLDRNTGELF

j_call: TRBJ1-2
clone_size: once
d_call: TRBD1
v_call: TRBV7-9
cdr3_length: 12
cdr3_aa: ASSPGGAPEGYT

j_call: TRBJ1-1
clone_size: NA
d_call: TRBD1
v_call: TRBV7-3
cdr3_length: 11
cdr3_aa: ASSTGEDTEAF

j_call: TRBJ2-1
clone_size: NA
d_call: NA
v_call: TRBV19
cdr3_length: 13
cdr3_aa: ASSIVGGALNEQF

j_call: TRBJ2-3
clone_size: NA
d_call: TRBD2
v_call: TRBV6-2/TRBV6-3
cdr3_length: 15
cdr3_aa: ASSYSSGRAGTDTQY

j_call: TRBJ1-1
clone_size: NA
d_call: NA
v_call: TRBV6-5
cdr3_length: 13
cdr3_aa: ASSPGAMMNTEAF

j_call: TRBJ2-2
clone_size: NA
d_call: TRBD2
v_call: TRBV12-5
cdr3_length: 16
cdr3_aa: ASGLVRVAGGLTGELF

j_call: TRBJ1-5
clone_size: NA
d_call: NA
v_call: TRBV5-1
cdr3_length: 14
cdr3_aa: ASSLGSSGGNQPQH

j_call: TRBJ1-4
clone_size: NA
d_call: NA
v_call: TRBV5-5
cdr3_length: 13
cdr3_aa: ASSLSRPYNEKLF

j_call: TRBJ1-1
clone_size: NA
d_call: NA
v_call: TRBV7-9
cdr3_length: 13
cdr3_aa: ASSLELQGWTEAF